One T cell receptor beta chain is described in this entry. One end of the junction does not line up with germline, which may come from a read error. The sample belongs to a study of blood T cell repertoires in COVID-19. Here immunoSEQ multiplex PCR was the method, and the copy in TCRdb shows in-frame clones only, minus some. Seen here are 150,000 to 200,000 clones, about 80% observed once, and the top ten hold 22%. The origin of this receptor is a woman older than 75 with acute or convalescent COVID-19. The sequencing sample was made of peripheral blood.

The CDR3 here is CASSSLAGSDF. In DNA, the CDR3 is TGTGCCAGCAGCTCGCTGGCGGGCTCGGACTTC. V usage is TRBV7-2 and J usage is TRBJ2-7; a possible D gene is TRBD2 (5 bases). Germline assignment: CDR1 SGHTA and CDR2 FQGNSA. CDR3 length: 11 amino acids.